This T cell receptor beta chain derives from a study of blood T cell repertoires in COVID-19. Study overall: Some COVID-19 samples were acute and others convalescent; all came from the United States, Italy and Spain. Sample material is recorded as cDNA or gDNA derived from T cells, B-cell-depleted T cells, or PBMCs.

V dropped 3 bases and J dropped 8 bases, with 14 bases sitting between them. This CDR3 has 14 amino acids. Germline V gene lookup returns CDR1 SGHNT and CDR2 YYREEE (reference sequence). Authors' methods: Amplification from reference gene primers served as the basis for estimated nucleated cell counts. Sequencing used immunoSEQ multiplex PCR; TCRdb keeps in-frame clones, though not all of them. V and J calls and clone size are copied from that table; D and trimming were computed from the DNA. Of 200,000 to 250,000 clones listed, 92% are singletons. Material: peripheral blood. This clonotype originated in a man younger than 40 with acute or convalescent COVID-19. The V gene is TRBV5-4, the J gene TRBJ1-4; TRBD1 is a possible D gene (6 bases). The CDR3 DNA is TGTGCCAGCAGCTCACGCACAGGGCCCGAAAAACTGTTTTTT. It codes for CASSSRTGPEKLFF.